This TCR beta chain was sequenced in a study of blood T cell repertoires in COVID-19 (dated by TCRdb to 2018 to 2021). Background for the entire study: Collaborator samples came from the United States, Italy and Spain and covered acute and convalescent phases of COVID-19. HLA class I and class II types, where available, came from metadata supplied by the sample provider rather than from assay-based typing. The repertoires were made available in a free public database intended to serve as a resource for research on the immune response to SARS-CoV-2. The sample metadata nearly always contained a de-identified subject ID, COVID-19 status, age in years and sex. Samples were obtained from the ongoing ImmuneRACE study (first 160 participants) and from 950 to 1,500 subjects provided by 6 global collaborators. The prospective study material was composed of cDNA or gDNA derived from T cells, B-cell-depleted T cells, or PBMCs. Subjects who had been exposed to COVID-19, were actively infected with it, or had recovered from it provided the deeply sampled blood TCRbeta repertoires that made up the dataset.

As to this clone: The specificity of this receptor is unknown. The sample holds no much larger clone one base away, and base qualities are not on file.

Whole blood was collected in K2EDTA tubes by collaborating institutions according to the institutions' own protocols. Collaborator samples were shipped for TCRbeta analysis as frozen whole blood, isolated PBMCs, or DNA extracted from either sample type. Looking up the germline V gene yields CDR1 SGHNT and CDR2 YENEEA. The CDR3 runs 13 residues from the cysteine to the phenylalanine. Only the CDR3 DNA is retained, 39 bases long and in frame from the first base. Deletion took 1 base off V and 2 bases off J, with a span of 6 bases between the germline ends. TCRbeta CDR3 regions were amplified from genomic DNA by means of the immunoSEQ Assay, a bias-controlled multiplex PCR. In the authors' own workflow: The number of nucleated cells in each sample was estimated from the amplification of reference gene primers within the assay. Sequence reads were collapsed and filtered to measure the absolute abundance of every unique TCRbeta CDR3 rearrangement. Productive Simpson clonality was computed per sample as the square root of Simpson's diversity index over productive rearrangements. The table was pulled from immuneACCESS by TCRdb, which kept in-frame rearrangements only. Such tables lose some clones; where checked, under half of the loss comes from unresolved V genes, and the rest has no known cause. V, J and clone size are taken as reported in that table, and D and trimming were inferred from the DNA itself. The sample data list about 150,000 clones, and approximately 90% of these were observed just once. The ten largest clones take up around 0.91% of the sample.

The full study reports these points: The quantity of clinical and demographic metadata differed by source and by participant and was supplied without curation.

The sequence is built from TRBV11-3 and TRBJ2-7; no D gene can be assigned with confidence. The clonotype comes from a woman in her fifties or sixties with acute or convalescent COVID-19. Material for sequencing was peripheral blood. The CDR3 amino acid sequence is: CASSLAETYEQYF. The base sequence is TGTGCCAGCAGCTTAGCGGAGACCTACGAGCAGTACTTC.